This TCR beta chain was found in a study of cytomegalovirus exposure and HLA in healthy donors. Trimming removed 3 bases from V and 6 bases from J, with 14 bases in between. Germline loops: CDR1 SGHAT, CDR2 FQNNGV. CDR3 length equals 14 residues. Primers included in the PCR were 60 Vbeta and 13 Jbeta primers. Assay used: immunoSEQ multiplex PCR; TCRdb lists only in-frame clones, some missing. The table shows around 65,000 clones, with around 68% occurring only once. The sequence came from a man aged 40-49 years in good health and CMV-seropositive. Source material: PBMCs. The chain links TRBV11-2 to TRBJ1-2; D remains unclear. Here the CDR3 reads CASSLEPKAHGYTF. CDR3 in DNA: TGTGCCAGCAGCTTGGAGCCCAAGGCTCATGGCTACACCTTC.